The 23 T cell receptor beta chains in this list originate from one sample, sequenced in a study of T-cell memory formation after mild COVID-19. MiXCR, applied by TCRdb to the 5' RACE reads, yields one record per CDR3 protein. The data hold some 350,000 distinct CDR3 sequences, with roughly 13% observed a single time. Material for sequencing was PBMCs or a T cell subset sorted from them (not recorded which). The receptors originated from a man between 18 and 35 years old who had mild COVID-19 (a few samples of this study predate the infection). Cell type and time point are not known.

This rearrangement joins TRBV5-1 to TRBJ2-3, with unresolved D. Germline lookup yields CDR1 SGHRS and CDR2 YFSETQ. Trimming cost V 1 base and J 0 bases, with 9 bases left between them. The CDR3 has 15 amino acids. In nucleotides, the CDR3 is TGCGCCAGCAGCTTGAGTGTCGGGAGCACAGATACGCAGTATTTT. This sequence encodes CASSLSVGSTDTQYF. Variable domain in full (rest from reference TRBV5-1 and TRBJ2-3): KAGVTQTPRYLIKTRGQQVTLSCSPISGHRSVSWYQQTPGQGLQFLFEYFSETQRNKGNFPGRFSGRQFSNSRSEMNVSTLELGDSALYLCASSLSVGSTDTQYFGPGTRLTVL.

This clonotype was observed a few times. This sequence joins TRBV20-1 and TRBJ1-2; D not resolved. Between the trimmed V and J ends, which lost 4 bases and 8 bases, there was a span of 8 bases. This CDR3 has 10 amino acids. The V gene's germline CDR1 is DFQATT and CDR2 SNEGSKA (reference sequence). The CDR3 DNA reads TGCAGTGCTATAGACAAGGGCTACACCTTC. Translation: CSAIDKGYTF.

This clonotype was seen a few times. DNA of the CDR3: TGTGCCAGCAGCGAGAATGGCGGATCAGGGGAGTCACCCCTCCACTTT. This translates into CASSENGGSGESPLHF. The V call is TRBV4-2, the J call TRBJ1-6; TRBD1 is a possible D gene (6 bases). The CDR3 totals 16 residues. Germline CDR1 is LGHNA and CDR2 is YNFKEQ. V dropped 5 bases and J dropped 10 bases, with 21 bases sitting between them.

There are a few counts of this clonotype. DNA for the CDR3: TGTGCCAGCAGTTCCGAACAGGGTTCCTATAATTCACCCCTCCACTTT. It yields the protein CASSSEQGSYNSPLHF. The rearrangement joins TRBV6-6 to TRBJ1-6; D might be TRBD1 (6 bases). CDR3 length: 16 residues. The germline V gene has CDR1 MNHNY and CDR2 SVGAGI (reference sequence). V was shortened by 4 bases and J by 1 base, with 11 bases between the two germline ends.

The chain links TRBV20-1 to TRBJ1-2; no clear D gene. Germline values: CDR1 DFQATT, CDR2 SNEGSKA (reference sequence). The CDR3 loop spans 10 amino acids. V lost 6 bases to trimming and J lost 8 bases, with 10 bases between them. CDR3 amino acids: CSALTWGYTF. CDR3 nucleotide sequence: TGCAGTGCCCTGACCTGGGGCTACACCTTC.

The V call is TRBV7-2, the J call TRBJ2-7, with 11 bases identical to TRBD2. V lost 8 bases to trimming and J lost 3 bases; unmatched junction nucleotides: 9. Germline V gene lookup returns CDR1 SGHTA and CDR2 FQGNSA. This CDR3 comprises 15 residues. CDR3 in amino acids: CASGTTGTSGYEQYF. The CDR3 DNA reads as TGTGCCAGCGGTACTACCGGGACTAGCGGCTACGAGCAGTACTTC. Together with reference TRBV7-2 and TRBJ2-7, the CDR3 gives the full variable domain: GAGVSQSPSNKVTEKGKDVELRCDPISGHTALYWYRQSLGQGLEFLIYFQGNSAPDKSGLPSDRFSAERTGGSVSTLTIQRTQQEDSAVYLCASGTTGTSGYEQYFGPGTRLTVT.

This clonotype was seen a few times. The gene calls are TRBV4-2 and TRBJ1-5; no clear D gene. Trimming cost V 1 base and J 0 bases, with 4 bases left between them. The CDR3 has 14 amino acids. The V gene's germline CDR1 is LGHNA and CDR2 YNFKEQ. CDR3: CASSQGGSNQPQHF. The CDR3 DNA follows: TGTGCCAGCAGCCAAGGTGGTAGCAATCAGCCCCAGCATTTT.

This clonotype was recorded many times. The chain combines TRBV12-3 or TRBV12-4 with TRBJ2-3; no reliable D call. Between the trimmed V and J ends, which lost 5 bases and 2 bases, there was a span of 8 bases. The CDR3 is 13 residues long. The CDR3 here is CASSLGYTDTQYF. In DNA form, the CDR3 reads TGTGCCAGCAGTCTCGGCTACACAGATACGCAGTATTTT.

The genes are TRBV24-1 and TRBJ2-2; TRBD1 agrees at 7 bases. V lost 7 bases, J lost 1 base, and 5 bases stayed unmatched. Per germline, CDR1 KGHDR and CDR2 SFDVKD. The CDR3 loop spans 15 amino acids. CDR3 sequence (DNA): TGTGCCACCAGCTCGGGACAGTGGAACACCGGGGAGCTGTTTTTT. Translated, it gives CATSSGQWNTGELFF.

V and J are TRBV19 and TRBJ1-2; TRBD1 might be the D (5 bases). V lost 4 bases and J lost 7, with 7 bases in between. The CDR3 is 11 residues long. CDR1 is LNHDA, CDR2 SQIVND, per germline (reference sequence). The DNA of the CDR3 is TGTGCCAGTAGTACAGGGTTTGGCTACACCTTC. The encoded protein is CASSTGFGYTF.

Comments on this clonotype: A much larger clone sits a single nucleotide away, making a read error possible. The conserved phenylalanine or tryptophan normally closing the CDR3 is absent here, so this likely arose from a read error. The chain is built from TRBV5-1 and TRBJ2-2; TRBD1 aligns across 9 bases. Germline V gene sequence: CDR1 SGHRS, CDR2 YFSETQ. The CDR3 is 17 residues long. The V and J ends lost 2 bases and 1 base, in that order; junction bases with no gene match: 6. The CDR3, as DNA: TGCGCCAGCAGCTTACGATCGGGACAGGGGAACACCGGGGAGCTGTTTTAT. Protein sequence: CASSLRSGQGNTGELFY.

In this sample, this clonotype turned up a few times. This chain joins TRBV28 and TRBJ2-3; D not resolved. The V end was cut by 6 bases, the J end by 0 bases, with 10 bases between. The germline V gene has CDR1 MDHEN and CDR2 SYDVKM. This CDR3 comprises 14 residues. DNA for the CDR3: TGTGCCAGCAGAACGGCGGCGAGCACAGATACGCAGTATTTT. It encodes CASRTAASTDTQYF.

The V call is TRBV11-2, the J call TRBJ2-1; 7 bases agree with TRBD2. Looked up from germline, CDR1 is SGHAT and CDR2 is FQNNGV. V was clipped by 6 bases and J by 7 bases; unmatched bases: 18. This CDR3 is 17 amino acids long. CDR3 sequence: CASRFRGGSGPRNEQFF. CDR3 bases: TGTGCCAGCAGATTCCGGGGAGGGAGCGGCCCTAGGAATGAGCAGTTCTTC. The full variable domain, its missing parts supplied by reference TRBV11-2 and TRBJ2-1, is EAGVAQSPRYKIIEKRQSVAFWCNPISGHATLYWYQQILGQGPKLLIQFQNNGVVDDSQLPKDRFSAERLKGVDSTLKIQPAKLEDSAVYLCASRFRGGSGPRNEQFFGPGTRLTVL.

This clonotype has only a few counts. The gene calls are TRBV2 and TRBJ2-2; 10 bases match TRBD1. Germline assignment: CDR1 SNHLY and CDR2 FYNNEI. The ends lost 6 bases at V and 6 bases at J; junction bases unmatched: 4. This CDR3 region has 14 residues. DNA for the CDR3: TGTGCCAGCAGCAAGGGACAGGGGTCCGGGGAGCTGTTTTTT. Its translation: CASSKGQGSGELFF.

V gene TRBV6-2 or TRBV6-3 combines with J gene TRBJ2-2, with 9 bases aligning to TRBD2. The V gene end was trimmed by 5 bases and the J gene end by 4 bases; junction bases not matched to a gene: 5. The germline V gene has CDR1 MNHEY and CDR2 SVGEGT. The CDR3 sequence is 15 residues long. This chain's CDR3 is CASSRPAGGTGELFF. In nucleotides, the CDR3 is TGTGCCAGCAGTCGCCCAGCGGGGGGCACCGGGGAGCTGTTTTTT.

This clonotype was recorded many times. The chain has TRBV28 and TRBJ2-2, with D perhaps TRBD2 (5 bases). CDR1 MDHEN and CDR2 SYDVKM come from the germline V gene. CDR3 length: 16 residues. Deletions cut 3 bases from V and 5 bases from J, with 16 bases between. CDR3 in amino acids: CASSFGLSMGTGELFF. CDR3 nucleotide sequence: TGTGCCAGCAGTTTTGGACTCTCAATGGGGACCGGGGAGCTGTTTTTT.

The chain's CDR3 is CASRKTGLADNEQFF. CDR3 DNA sequence: TGTGCCAGCAGGAAAACTGGACTAGCGGACAATGAGCAGTTCTTC. V usage is TRBV7-3 and J usage is TRBJ2-1, with TRBD2 identical over 10 bases. Germline V gene lookup returns CDR1 SGHTA and CDR2 FQGTGA. With 6 bases clipped from V and 5 bases from J, the junction kept 7 bases outside the gene matches. The CDR3 consists of 15 residues. The full variable domain, in which reference TRBV7-3 and TRBJ2-1 provide the parts outside the CDR3, is GAGVSQTPSNKVTEKGKYVELRCDPISGHTALYWYRQSLGQGPEFLIYFQGTGAADDSGLPNDRFFAVRPEGSVSTLKIQRTERGDSAVYLCASRKTGLADNEQFFGPGTRLTVL.

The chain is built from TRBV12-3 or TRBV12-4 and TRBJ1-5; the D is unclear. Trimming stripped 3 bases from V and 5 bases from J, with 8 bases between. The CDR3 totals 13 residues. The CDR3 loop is CASSFGPDQPQHF. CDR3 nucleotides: TGTGCCAGCAGTTTCGGTCCCGATCAGCCCCAGCATTTT.

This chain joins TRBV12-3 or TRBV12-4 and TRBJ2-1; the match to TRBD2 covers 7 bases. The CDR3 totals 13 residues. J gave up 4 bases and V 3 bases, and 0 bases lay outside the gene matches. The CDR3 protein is CASSFGRYNEQFF. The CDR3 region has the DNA TGTGCCAGCAGTTTCGGGAGGTACAATGAGCAGTTCTTC.

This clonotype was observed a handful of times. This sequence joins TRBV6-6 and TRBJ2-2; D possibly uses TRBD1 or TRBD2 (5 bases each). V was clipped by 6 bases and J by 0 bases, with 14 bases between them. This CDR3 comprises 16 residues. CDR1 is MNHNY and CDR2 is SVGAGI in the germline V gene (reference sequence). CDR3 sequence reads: CASSYAGTANTGELFF. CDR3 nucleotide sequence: TGTGCCAGCAGCTACGCCGGGACGGCGAACACCGGGGAGCTGTTTTTT.

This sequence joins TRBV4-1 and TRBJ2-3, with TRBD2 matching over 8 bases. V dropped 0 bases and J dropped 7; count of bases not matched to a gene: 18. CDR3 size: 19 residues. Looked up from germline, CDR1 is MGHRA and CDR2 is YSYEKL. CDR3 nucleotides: TGCGCCAGCAGCCAAGAGGGCGGGGCTCTGGGACTAGTGAAATATACGCAGTATTTT. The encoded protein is CASSQEGGALGLVKYTQYF.

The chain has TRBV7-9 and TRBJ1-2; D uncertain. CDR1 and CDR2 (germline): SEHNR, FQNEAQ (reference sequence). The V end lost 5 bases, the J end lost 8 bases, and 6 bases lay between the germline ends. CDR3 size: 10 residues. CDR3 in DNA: TGTGCCAGCAGCCGAGGGGGCTACACCTTC. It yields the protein CASSRGGYTF.

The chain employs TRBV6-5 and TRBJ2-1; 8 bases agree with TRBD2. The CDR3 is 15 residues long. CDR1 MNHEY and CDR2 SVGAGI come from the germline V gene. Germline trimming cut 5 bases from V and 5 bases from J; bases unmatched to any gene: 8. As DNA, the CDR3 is TGTGCCAGCAGTATTCCGGGACTAGAAGACAATGAGCAGTTCTTC. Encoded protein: CASSIPGLEDNEQFF.